Following are 29 T cell receptor beta chains from one sample sequenced in a study of cytomegalovirus exposure and HLA in healthy donors (dated by TCRdb to about 2017). The receptor library was made with the immunoSEQ multiplex PCR assay. The multiplex PCR relied on a mix of 60 forward primers for TCR Vbeta segments and 13 reverse primers for TCR Jbeta segments. In TCRdb, the immuneACCESS table is reduced to in-frame sequences with V and J assigned. These tables do not hold every clone; where another copy was compared, an unresolved V gene accounts for under half, and the others remain unexplained. The sample yields 90,000 to 120,000 clones; roughly 72% were counted once. Of the sample, approximately 5% is held by the ten largest clones. Sequenced input: PBMCs. Receptors were obtained from a woman in her late teens or twenties in good health and CMV-seropositive.

The chain uses TRBV11-2 and TRBJ1-1; the D gene is possibly TRBD1 (6 bases). This CDR3 is built from 14 residues. Germline CDR1 reads SGHAT; CDR2 reads FQNNGV. V was trimmed by 5 bases and J by 5 bases, leaving 15 bases between them. The DNA of the CDR3 is TGTGCCAGCAGCGAAATAAGGGGGAGAACTGAAGCTTTCTTT. It encodes CASSEIRGRTEAFF.

In this sample, this clone turned up many times. The rearrangement joins TRBV6-1 to TRBJ2-6; no reliable D call. The CDR3 loop spans 15 amino acids. Trimming took 7 bases from V and 4 from J, leaving 14 bases between them. Germline loops: CDR1 MNHNS, CDR2 SASEGT. CDR3 sequence (DNA): TGTGCCAGCATGCCATGGGCCCTGGGGGCCAACGTCCTGACTTTC. This gives the protein CASMPWALGANVLTF.

The J gene is TRBJ2-2, the V gene TRBV10-3; 7 positions agree with TRBD1. Trimming removed 6 bases from V and 0 bases from J; junction bases left unmatched: 7. The CDR3 runs 16 residues. Germline V gene lookup returns CDR1 ENHRY and CDR2 SYGVKD. As DNA, the CDR3 is TGTGCCATCAGCAAGACCGGGACAGCGAACACCGGGGAGCTGTTTTTT. This codes for CAISKTGTANTGELFF.

This clone was counted only a few times. The chain links TRBV6-1 to TRBJ2-1; 9 nucleotides agree with TRBD2. This CDR3 is 15 amino acids long. From germline, CDR1 is MNHNS and CDR2 SASEGT. Trimming at V came to 2 bases and at J to 5 bases, leaving 4 bases not matched to a gene. The CDR3 reads CASSELAGGNNEQFF. CDR3 bases: TGTGCCAGCAGTGAACTGGCGGGAGGGAACAATGAGCAGTTCTTC.

The chain joins TRBV11-2 to TRBJ2-3, with 7 bases fitting TRBD1. Per germline, CDR1 SGHAT and CDR2 FQNNGV. V lost 5 bases, J lost 3 bases, and 8 bases stayed unmatched. CDR3 size: 15 residues. The CDR3, as DNA: TGTGCCAGCAGCCCAAGGACAGGAGAAACAGATACGCAGTATTTT. It specifies CASSPRTGETDTQYF.

J is TRBJ2-7 and V is TRBV6-6; a possible D gene is TRBD1 (6 bases). V was cut by 7 bases and J by 3 bases, with 16 bases left in between. This CDR3 spans 14 amino acids. CDR1 and CDR2 from the germline V gene are MNHNY and SVGAGI (reference sequence). In DNA, the CDR3 is TGTGCCAGCAAGGAGAGGACAGCGTACTACGAGCAGTACTTC. This codes for CASKERTAYYEQYF.

The chain employs TRBV28 and TRBJ1-1; D ambiguous. CDR3 length equals 17 residues. Trimming stripped 2 bases from V and 6 bases from J, with 22 bases between. Germline-derived CDR1 and CDR2 are MDHEN and SYDVKM. Written as DNA, the CDR3 is TGTGCCAGCAGTTTAGTGTCCCCGAAGGGAGCGCCGTCTGAAGCTTTCTTT. Translated, it gives CASSLVSPKGAPSEAFF.

J is TRBJ1-2 and V is TRBV6-6; the D gene is possibly TRBD1 (5 bases). Germline V gene data show CDR1 as MNHNY and CDR2 as SVGAGI (reference sequence). CDR3 size: 15 residues. V gave up 5 bases and J gave up 3 bases, with 16 bases separating them. Written as DNA, the CDR3 is TGTGCCAGCAGTCGACCGACAGACCCTGACTATGGCTACACCTTC. It translates to CASSRPTDPDYGYTF.

For the CDR3, the DNA is TGTGCCAGCAGCGTACTGGGACTAGCGGGCACCGGGGAGCTGTTTTTT. It translates to CASSVLGLAGTGELFF. The rearrangement links TRBV28 to TRBJ2-2; TRBD2 matches at 12 bases. This CDR3 comprises 16 residues. Looked up from germline, CDR1 is MDHEN and CDR2 is SYDVKM. V lost 6 bases, J lost 4 bases, and 6 bases stayed unmatched.

V gene TRBV18 combines with J gene TRBJ1-4; D remains ambiguous. Germline V gives CDR1 KGHSH, CDR2 LQKENI. Trimming shortened V by 1 base and J by 2 bases, and 5 bases separated the two germline ends. This CDR3 comprises 14 residues. The DNA of the CDR3 is TGTGCCAGCTCACCACGAGATACTAATGAAAAACTGTTTTTT. It yields the protein CASSPRDTNEKLFF.

J is TRBJ2-5 and V is TRBV5-6, with D perhaps matching TRBD1 (5 bases). CDR1 and CDR2 (germline): SGHDT, YYEEEE. The CDR3 has 15 residues. The V end was cut by 2 bases, the J end by 5 bases, with 16 bases between. The CDR3 loop reads CASSFTTQGWETQYF. CDR3 nucleotides: TGTGCCAGCAGCTTTACGACCCAGGGTTGGGAGACCCAGTACTTC.

The chain is built from TRBV28 and TRBJ1-6; tentative D call: TRBD1 (5 bases). V lost 5 bases and J 12 bases, leaving 17 bases between the germline ends. The CDR3 contains 14 residues. CDR1 and CDR2 (germline): MDHEN, SYDVKM. CDR3: CASSPSLRTIPLHF. The CDR3 region has the DNA TGTGCCAGCAGTCCCTCCCTCCGGACAATACCCCTCCACTTT.

The chain couples TRBV5-4 to TRBJ1-4; the match to TRBD1 covers 9 bases. CDR3 length: 18 residues. CDR1 is SGHNT and CDR2 is YYREEE in the germline V gene (reference sequence). V was clipped by 4 bases and J by 8 bases; unmatched bases: 18. The CDR3 reads CASSGSGTGLPSEEKLFF. In DNA, the CDR3 is TGTGCCAGCAGCGGCTCCGGGACAGGGCTCCCTTCTGAGGAAAAACTGTTTTTT.

The genes are TRBV2 and TRBJ2-1; D gene uncertain. This CDR3 spans 15 amino acids. CDR1 is SNHLY, CDR2 FYNNEI, per germline. Between the trimmed V and J ends, which lost 5 bases and 0 bases, there was a span of 11 bases. The CDR3 DNA sequence: TGTGCCAGCAGTCGGCGGAAGAGCTCCTACAATGAGCAGTTCTTC. Protein sequence: CASSRRKSSYNEQFF.

A remark on this clone: This is likely a read error, given that the CDR3 carries no conserved phenylalanine or tryptophan at its end. The rearrangement uses TRBV2 and TRBJ1-1; TRBD1 matches 9 bases. Germline-derived CDR1 and CDR2 are SNHLY and FYNNEI. J was trimmed by 4 bases and V by 9 bases; bases with no gene match: 6. The CDR3 covers 13 residues. The CDR3 reads CASTGQGGTEAFV. CDR3 bases: TGTGCCAGTACGGGACAGGGTGGCACTGAAGCTTTCGTT.

The chain joins TRBV6-6 to TRBJ2-1; D possibly corresponds to TRBD1 (6 bases). The CDR3 totals 13 residues. V shed 8 bases and J shed 6 bases, with 14 bases lying between them. In germline, CDR1 is MNHNY, CDR2 SVGAGI (reference sequence). The CDR3 nucleotides are TGTGCCAGCGGAAAAGGGACAACCAATGAGCAGTTCTTC. Residues: CASGKGTTNEQFF.

The CDR3 DNA is TGTGCCAGCAGAACGTCAGGGGTCTTCACTGAAGCTTTCTTT. As protein: CASRTSGVFTEAFF. The chain employs TRBV5-4 and TRBJ1-1; a possible D gene is TRBD1 (6 bases). Germline lookup yields CDR1 SGHNT and CDR2 YYREEE (reference sequence). Trimming removed 5 bases from V and 4 bases from J, with 15 bases in between. The CDR3 length is 14 residues.

V is TRBV15 and J is TRBJ1-4; D call uncertain. The CDR3 runs to 16 residues. V was shortened by 5 bases and J by 0 bases, with 13 bases between the two germline ends. CDR1 and CDR2 (germline): LNHNV, YYDKDF (reference sequence). For the CDR3, the DNA is TGTGCCACCAGCCGTTCCATGGGCGCAACTAATGAAAAACTGTTTTTT. Translated: CATSRSMGATNEKLFF.

This chain links TRBV30 with TRBJ1-1; D gene unclear. Per the germline V gene, CDR1 is GTSNPN and CDR2 is SVGIG (reference sequence). The CDR3 covers 13 residues. The germline V and J ends were trimmed by 2 bases and 1 base, with 8 bases remaining between them. CDR3 sequence (DNA): TGTGCCTGGAGTTTTACAGAGAACACTGAAGCTTTCTTT. Translation: CAWSFTENTEAFF.

The chain carries TRBV7-8 and TRBJ2-5; tentatively, D is TRBD2 (5 bases). Looked up from germline, CDR1 is SGHVS and CDR2 is FQNEAQ. The CDR3 length is 17 residues. V gave up 5 bases and J gave up 2 bases, with 21 bases separating them. The CDR3 DNA is TGTGCCAGCAGCAGGACTTCGCGGAGTCAAAGACAAGAGACCCAGTACTTC. It yields the protein CASSRTSRSQRQETQYF.

The rearrangement links TRBV7-9 to TRBJ1-2; TRBD1 is a possible D gene (5 bases). CDR3 length: 13 residues. V lost 4 bases, J lost 2 bases, and 8 bases lay in between. Per germline, CDR1 SEHNR and CDR2 FQNEAQ (reference sequence). CDR3 in amino acids: CASSSGLNYGYTF. CDR3 DNA sequence: TGTGCCAGCAGCTCGGGACTCAACTATGGCTACACCTTC.

This chain joins TRBV28 and TRBJ1-5; D unresolved. CDR1 MDHEN and CDR2 SYDVKM come from the germline V gene. The CDR3 consists of 14 residues. V was cut by 4 bases and J by 0 bases, with 7 bases left in between. The CDR3: CASSSLNSNQPQHF. The CDR3 coding sequence is TGTGCCAGCAGTTCACTTAATAGCAATCAGCCCCAGCATTTT. Supplemented by reference TRBV28 and TRBJ1-5, the full variable domain reads DVKVTQSSRYLVKRTGEKVFLECVQDMDHENMFWYRQDPGLGLRLIYFSYDVKMKEKGDIPEGYSVSREKKERFSLILESASTNQTSMYLCASSSLNSNQPQHFGDGTRLSIL.

The chain employs TRBV19 and TRBJ2-1; 11 bases map to TRBD2. Per germline, CDR1 LNHDA and CDR2 SQIVND (reference sequence). V was pared by 4 bases and J by 7 bases, with 6 bases of the junction left unmatched. This CDR3 is 15 amino acids long. The CDR3 here is CASSTVAGGLNEQFF. CDR3 in DNA: TGTGCCAGTAGTACCGTAGCGGGAGGGCTGAATGAGCAGTTCTTC.

In regard to this clone: The junction departs from the called germline gene at one end, perhaps through a read error. This rearrangement joins TRBV7-7 to TRBJ2-1; perhaps TRBD2 as D (6 bases). The germline V gene has CDR1 SSHAT and CDR2 FNYEAQ (reference sequence). This CDR3 has 18 residues. The CDR3 sequence is CASSLAPGDLAPYNEQFF. The DNA of the CDR3 is TGTGCTAGCAGCTTAGCCCCGGGGGATCTAGCGCCCTACAATGAGCAGTTCTTC.

This chain uses TRBV28 with TRBJ2-7; 7 bases map to TRBD1. The CDR3 extends over 13 amino acids. Germline V gives CDR1 MDHEN, CDR2 SYDVKM. J lost 1 base, V lost 7 bases, and 4 bases had no gene match. This chain's CDR3 is CASKQTGSYEQYF. CDR3 nucleotides: TGTGCCAGCAAGCAGACAGGGTCCTACGAGCAGTACTTC.

The rearrangement joins TRBV5-1 to TRBJ2-5; TRBD2 aligns across 10 bases. Germline values: CDR1 SGHRS, CDR2 YFSETQ. V shed 3 bases, J shed 4 bases, and the junction held 9 bases outside the gene matches. The CDR3 is 16 residues long. The CDR3 loop reads CASSSVAGTSAETQYF. As DNA, the CDR3 is TGCGCCAGCAGCTCTGTGGCCGGGACTAGCGCAGAGACCCAGTACTTC.

This clone was observed a handful of times. This rearrangement joins TRBV5-6 to TRBJ2-7; 8 bases align to TRBD2. V was pared by 0 bases and J by 3 bases, with 2 bases of the junction left unmatched. This CDR3 spans 14 amino acids. The germline gives CDR1 SGHDT, CDR2 YYEEEE. CDR3 sequence: CASSLGGTSYEQYF. CDR3 nucleotides: TGTGCCAGCAGCTTGGGAGGGACTAGCTACGAGCAGTACTTC.

The J gene is TRBJ2-5, the V gene TRBV6-1; D might be TRBD1 (6 bases). The V end lost 4 bases, the J end lost 2 bases, and 17 bases lay between the germline ends. The CDR3 extends over 16 amino acids. Germline-derived CDR1 and CDR2 are MNHNS and SASEGT. CDR3 loop: CASSGEDRKSQETQYF. The CDR3, as DNA: TGTGCCAGCAGTGGCGAGGACAGAAAAAGTCAAGAGACCCAGTACTTC.

The rearrangement uses TRBV2 and TRBJ2-7; D perhaps matches TRBD1 (6 bases). The CDR3 contains 14 residues. The V and J ends lost 2 bases and 1 base respectively, with 9 bases between them. Germline-derived CDR1 and CDR2 are SNHLY and FYNNEI. The DNA of the CDR3 is TGTGCCAGCAGTGAATACAGGGAATCCTACGAGCAGTACTTC. Translated: CASSEYRESYEQYF.